The text below deals with one T cell receptor (beta chain). Antigen unknown. Assay used: immunoSEQ multiplex PCR; TCRdb lists only in-frame clones, some missing. Here the sample spans hundreds of thousands of clones, 80% to 90% being singletons. Treatment indicated: some 20 received Ad26.COV2.S at low or high dose, single or two shots; 5 received placebo; per-sample allocation not given. The investigators took samples on day 63 after the first vaccine or placebo injection. The entry originates in a study of Ad26.COV2.S vaccination and SARS-CoV-2 variants. At the level of the study: By the intramuscular route, Ad26.COV2.S was given once, or twice 56 days apart. Findings of the study overall: Ad26.COV2.S recipients had broader spike-specific TCRs (P = 0.0014). Vaccinees reportedly had broad spike-specific CD8+ and CD4+ T cell responses. The TCR breadth and depth analyses may have understated or missed part of the total T cell responses.

CDR3 length: 14 residues. Germline CDR1 SGHVS, CDR2 FNYEAQ. V gave up 5 bases and J gave up 8 bases; unmatched junction bases: 5. The sequence was collected from a person aged 18-65 years who received the Ad26.COV2.S COVID-19 vaccine or a placebo. V and J are TRBV7-6 and TRBJ1-6; 8 bases align to TRBD1. This specimen was peripheral blood, taken in a trial of Ad26.COV2.S vaccine versus placebo. The CDR3 region has the DNA TGTGCCAGCAGCGCGACAGGGGAGGATTCACCCCTCCACTTT. As protein: CASSATGEDSPLHF. Filled out from reference TRBV7-6 and TRBJ1-6, the complete variable domain reads GAGVSQSPRYKVTKRGQDVALRCDPISGHVSLYWYRQALGQGPEFLTYFNYEAQQDKSGLPNDRFSAERPEGSISTLTIQRTEQRDSAMYRCASSATGEDSPLHFGNGTRLTVT.